This TCR beta chain emerged from a study of blood T cell repertoires in COVID-19. CDR1 and CDR2 (germline): LGHDT, YNNKEL (reference sequence). The CDR3 is 14 residues long. V was trimmed by 3 bases and J by 0 bases, leaving 9 bases between them. Method: immunoSEQ multiplex PCR; TCRdb's copy keeps in-frame clones and lacks some. The sample records about 330,000 clones, roughly 90% being singletons. Sequencing was done on a sample of PBMCs or T cells enriched from blood (not recorded which). The chain combines TRBV3-1 (or the pseudogene TRBV3-2) with TRBJ2-7; D is unclear. The origin of this receptor is a woman in her 30s who had recovered from COVID-19. The CDR3: CASSHSGSSYEQYF. The CDR3 DNA reads TGTGCCAGCAGCCACTCCGGGTCCTCCTACGAGCAGTACTTC.